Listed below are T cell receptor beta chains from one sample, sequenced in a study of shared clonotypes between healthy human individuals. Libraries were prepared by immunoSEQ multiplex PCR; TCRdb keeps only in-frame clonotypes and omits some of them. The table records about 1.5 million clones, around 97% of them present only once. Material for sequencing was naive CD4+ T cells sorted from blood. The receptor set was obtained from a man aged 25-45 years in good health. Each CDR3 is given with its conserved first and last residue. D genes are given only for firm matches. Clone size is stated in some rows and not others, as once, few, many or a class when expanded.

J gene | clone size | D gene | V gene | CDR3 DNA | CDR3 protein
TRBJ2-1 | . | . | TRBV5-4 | TGTGCCAGCAGCTTGGGGTCCTTAAACAATGAGCAGTTCTTC | CASSLGSLNNEQFF
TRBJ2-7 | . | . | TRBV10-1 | TGCGCCAGCAGTGACTCCGGACTCCCCTACGAGCAGTACTTC | CASSDSGLPYEQYF
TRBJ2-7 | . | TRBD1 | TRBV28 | TGTGCCAGCAGTTTGGGAATACAGGGGGCCACATACGAGCAGTACTTC | CASSLGIQGATYEQYF
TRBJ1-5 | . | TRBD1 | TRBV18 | TGTGCCAGCTCACGAGATACAGGGGGGTATCAGCCCCAGCATTTT | CASSRDTGGYQPQHF
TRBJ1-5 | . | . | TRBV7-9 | TGTGCCAGCAGCCAAGGGGACACCAATCAGCCCCAGCATTTT | CASSQGDTNQPQHF
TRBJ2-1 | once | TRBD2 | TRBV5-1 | TGCGCCAGTTACCCACTTCCTAGCGGGAGCTACAATGAGCAGTTCTTC | CASYPLPSGSYNEQFF
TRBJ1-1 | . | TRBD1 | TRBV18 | TGTGCCAGCTCCCCTATTGGACAGGGCCGGACCCGGACCACTGAAGCTTTCTTT | CASSPIGQGRTRTTEAFF
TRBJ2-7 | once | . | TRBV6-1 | TGTGCCAGCAGGGTCCGCAGGGGCGCCTCGGAGTACTTC | CASRVRRGASEYF
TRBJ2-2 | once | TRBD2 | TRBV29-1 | TGCAGCGTTGATACTAGCGTCACCGGGGAGCTGTTTTTT | CSVDTSVTGELFF
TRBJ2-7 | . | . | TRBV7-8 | TGTGCCAGCAGCTTGTCGGACAGATTTTCCTACGAGCAGTACTTC | CASSLSDRFSYEQYF
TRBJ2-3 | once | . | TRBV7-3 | TGTGCCAGCAGCTTAGATCCGTTAAGCACAGATACGCAGTATTTT | CASSLDPLSTDTQYF
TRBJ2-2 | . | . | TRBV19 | TGTGCCAGTACCCCTAGGGCCTACGGGGAGCTGTTTTTT | CASTPRAYGELFF
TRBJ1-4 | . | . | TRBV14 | TGTGCCAGCAGCCAAAAACAGGGCCTAAATGAAAAACTGTTTTTT | CASSQKQGLNEKLFF
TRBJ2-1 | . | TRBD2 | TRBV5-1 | TGCGCCAGCACCCCACCCGGACTAGCGACCTACAATGAGCAGTTCTTC | CASTPPGLATYNEQFF
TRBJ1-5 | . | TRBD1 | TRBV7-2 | TGTGCCAGCAGCTTGGGACAGGGGGTGGGACAGCCCCAGCATTTT | CASSLGQGVGQPQHF
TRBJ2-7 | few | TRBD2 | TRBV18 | TGTGCCAGCTCACCCATAGCGGGCTCACAGCAGTACTTC | CASSPIAGSQQYF
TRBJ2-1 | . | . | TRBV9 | TGTGCCAGCAGCGTGGGACTTCACAATGAGCAGTTCTTC | CASSVGLHNEQFF
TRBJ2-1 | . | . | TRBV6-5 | TGTGCCAGCAGTCCCAACATTGGTGAGCAGTTCTTC | CASSPNIGEQFF
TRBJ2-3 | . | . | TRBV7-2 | TGTGCCAGCAGCTTTGACACAGATACGCAGTATTTT | CASSFDTDTQYF
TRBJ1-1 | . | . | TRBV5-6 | TGTGCCAGCAGCTTGGCCGGGGTTAGTGAAGCTTTCTTT | CASSLAGVSEAFF
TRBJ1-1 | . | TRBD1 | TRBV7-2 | TGTGCCAGCAGCCCAGACAGGGGGCGGATCAGCACTGAAGCTTTCTTT | CASSPDRGRISTEAFF
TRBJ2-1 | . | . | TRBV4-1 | TGCGCCAGCAGCCAAGAACAGATATACAATGAGCAGTTCTTC | CASSQEQIYNEQFF
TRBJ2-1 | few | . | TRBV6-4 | TGTGCCAGCAGTGACTCGGACGTCAATGAGCAGTTCTTC | CASSDSDVNEQFF
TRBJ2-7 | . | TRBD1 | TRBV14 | TGTGCCAGCAGCCAAGAGAGGGACAGTGCTATTGAACGGCAGTACTTC | CASSQERDSAIERQYF
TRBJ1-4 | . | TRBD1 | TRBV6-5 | TGTGCCAGCAGGACCGGGACAGGGTTGGAAAAACTGTTTTTT | CASRTGTGLEKLFF